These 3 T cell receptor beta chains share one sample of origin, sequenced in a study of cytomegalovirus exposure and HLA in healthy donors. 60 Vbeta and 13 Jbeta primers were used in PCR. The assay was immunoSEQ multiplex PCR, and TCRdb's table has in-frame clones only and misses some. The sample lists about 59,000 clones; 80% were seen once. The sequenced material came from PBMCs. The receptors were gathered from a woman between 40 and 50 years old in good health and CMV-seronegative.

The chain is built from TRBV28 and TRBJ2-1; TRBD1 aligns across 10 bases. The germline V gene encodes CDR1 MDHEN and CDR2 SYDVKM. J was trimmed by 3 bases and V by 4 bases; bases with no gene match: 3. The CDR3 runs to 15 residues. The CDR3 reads CASSWTGGFYNEQFF. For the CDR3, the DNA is TGTGCCAGCAGTTGGACAGGGGGTTTCTACAATGAGCAGTTCTTC.

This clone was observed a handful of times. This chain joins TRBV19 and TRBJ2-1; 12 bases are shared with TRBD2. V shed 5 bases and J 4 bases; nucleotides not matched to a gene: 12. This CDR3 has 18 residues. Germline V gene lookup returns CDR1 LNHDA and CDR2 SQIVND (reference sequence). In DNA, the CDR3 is TGTGCCAGTAGTGCAAAACTAGCGGGAGGTATAATATACAATGAGCAGTTCTTC. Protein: CASSAKLAGGIIYNEQFF.

CDR3 residues: CASSLGTTRGYEQYF. CDR3 in DNA: TGCGCCAGCAGCTTGGGGACTACTAGGGGTTACGAGCAGTACTTC. This chain connects TRBV5-1 to TRBJ2-7; perhaps TRBD2 as D (6 bases). The CDR3 sequence is 15 residues long. Looked up from germline, CDR1 is SGHRS and CDR2 is YFSETQ. The V end lost 0 bases, the J end lost 4 bases, and 14 bases lay between the germline ends.